This TCR beta chain derives from a study of beta chain features in type 1 diabetes. Study as a whole: Summed over all samples, the examined sorted cells came to 85 million to 140 million.

There are a few counts of this clone. Germline V gives CDR1 LNHDA, CDR2 SQIVND (reference sequence). V was shortened by 9 bases and J by 4 bases, with 13 bases between the two germline ends. The CDR3 contains 14 residues. The investigators reverse transcribed all of the isolated RNA, so they sequenced expressed TCRB transcripts. The data were produced by immunoSEQ multiplex PCR, yet TCRdb's version contains in-frame clones alone and is incomplete. The profile shows some 150,000 clones, less than 10% of them singletons. The clonotype originates from a woman aged 40 to 50 in good health. The sample comprised central memory CD4+ T cells from blood. This chain joins TRBV19 and TRBJ2-6; D is undetermined. DNA of the CDR3: TGTGCCAGCTTACATCAGGCCGGGGCCAACGTCCTGACTTTC. Translating gives CASLHQAGANVLTF.